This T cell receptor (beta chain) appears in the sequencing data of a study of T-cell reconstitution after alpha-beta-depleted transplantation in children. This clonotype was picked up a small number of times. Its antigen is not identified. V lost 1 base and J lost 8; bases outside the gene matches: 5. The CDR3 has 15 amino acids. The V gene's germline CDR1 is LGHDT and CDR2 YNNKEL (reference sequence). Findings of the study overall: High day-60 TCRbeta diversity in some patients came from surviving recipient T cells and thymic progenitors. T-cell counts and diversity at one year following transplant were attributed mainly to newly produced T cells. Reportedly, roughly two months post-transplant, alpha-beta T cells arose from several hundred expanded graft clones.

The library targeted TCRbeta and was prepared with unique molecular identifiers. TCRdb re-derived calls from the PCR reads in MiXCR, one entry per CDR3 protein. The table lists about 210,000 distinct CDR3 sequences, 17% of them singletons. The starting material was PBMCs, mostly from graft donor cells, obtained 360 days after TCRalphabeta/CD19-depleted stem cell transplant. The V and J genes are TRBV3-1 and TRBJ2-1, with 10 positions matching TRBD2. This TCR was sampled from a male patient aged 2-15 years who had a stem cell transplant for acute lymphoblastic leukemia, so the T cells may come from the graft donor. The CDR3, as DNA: TGTGCCAGCAGCCAAGTTGTAACTAGCGGGGATGAGCAGTTCTTC. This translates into CASSQVVTSGDEQFF.